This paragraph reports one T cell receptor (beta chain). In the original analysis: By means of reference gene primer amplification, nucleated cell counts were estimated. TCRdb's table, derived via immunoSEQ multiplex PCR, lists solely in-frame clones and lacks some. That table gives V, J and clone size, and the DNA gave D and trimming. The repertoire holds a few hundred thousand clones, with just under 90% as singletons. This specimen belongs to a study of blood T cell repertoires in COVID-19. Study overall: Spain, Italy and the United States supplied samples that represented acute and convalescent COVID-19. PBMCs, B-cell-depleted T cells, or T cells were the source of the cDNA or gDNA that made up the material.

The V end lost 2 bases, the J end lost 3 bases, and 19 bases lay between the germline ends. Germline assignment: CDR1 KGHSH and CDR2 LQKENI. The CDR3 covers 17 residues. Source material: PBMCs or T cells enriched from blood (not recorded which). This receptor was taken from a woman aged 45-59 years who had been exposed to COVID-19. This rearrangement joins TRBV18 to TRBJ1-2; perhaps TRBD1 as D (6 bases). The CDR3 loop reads CASSPEDRLRGHYGYTF. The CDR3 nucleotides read TGTGCCAGCTCACCAGAAGACAGGTTGAGAGGCCACTATGGCTACACCTTC.